Listed below are T cell receptor beta chains from one sample, sequenced in a study of blood T cells in healthy people across ages. TCRdb used MiXCR to reprocess the 5' RACE reads, holding one entry per CDR3 protein. The table has hundreds of thousands of distinct CDR3 sequences, roughly 26% seen once; the top ten hold around a sixth. The source material was blood. The receptors stem from a woman over 75 in good health. CDR3s include the opening cysteine and the closing phenylalanine or tryptophan. D genes are given only for firm matches. The size entry is marked missing in some rows and otherwise reads once, few, many or a size class.

clone_size d_call j_call v_call cdr3_aa cdr3_nt
many TRBD1 TRBJ1-1 TRBV7-2 CASSNRGVGTEAFF TGTGCCAGCAGCAACAGGGGAGTGGGAACTGAAGCTTTCTTT
many NA TRBJ2-4 TRBV6-6 CASQQGEFAKNIQYF TGTGCCAGCCAGCAAGGAGAGTTTGCCAAAAACATTCAGTACTTC
many NA TRBJ1-2 TRBV3-1 CASSHQQNYGYTF TGTGCCAGCAGCCATCAGCAGAACTATGGCTACACCTTC
NA NA TRBJ1-1 TRBV7-9 CASSLATVNTEALF TGTGCCAGCAGCTTAGCGACAGTAAACACTGAAGCTCTCTTT
NA TRBD1 TRBJ2-3 TRBV7-9 CASSLRSRDRGTDTQYF TGTGCCAGCAGCCTCCGCAGCCGGGACAGGGGCACAGATACGCAGTATTTT
many NA TRBJ2-1 TRBV5-1 CASSFEYSNEQFF TGCGCCAGCAGCTTCGAGTACAGCAATGAGCAGTTCTTC
many TRBD2 TRBJ2-1 TRBV5-5 CASSSSGGEGEQFF TGTGCCAGCAGCTCTAGCGGGGGGGAAGGTGAGCAGTTCTTC
many TRBD1 TRBJ2-5 TRBV24-1 CATSDLQTGDGETQYF TGTGCCACCAGTGATTTGCAGACAGGGGATGGAGAGACCCAGTACTTC
once TRBD1 TRBJ1-1 TRBV5-1 CASSLPGGAYTEAFF TGCGCCAGCAGCTTGCCAGGGGGCGCGTACACTGAAGCTTTCTTT
few NA TRBJ2-7 TRBV19 CASSPPVGGSLYEQYF TGTGCCAGTAGTCCTCCCGTTGGAGGTTCTCTGTACGAGCAGTACTTC
NA NA TRBJ2-3 TRBV11-2 CASSLGGVRETDTQYF TGTGCCAGCAGCTTAGGGGGCGTCAGGGAAACAGATACGCAGTATTTT
many NA TRBJ2-1 TRBV6-5 CASSYSGEAYNEQFF TGTGCCAGCAGTTACTCGGGGGAGGCGTACAATGAGCAGTTCTTC
many NA TRBJ1-1 TRBV5-1 CASSSTPRVGTEAFF TGCGCCAGCAGTTCTACTCCCAGGGTGGGCACTGAAGCTTTCTTT
NA NA TRBJ2-5 TRBV20-1 CSARWGSGTQYF TGCAGTGCTAGATGGGGGAGCGGGACCCAGTACTTC
few NA TRBJ1-1 TRBV7-9 CASSPTGERAFF TGTGCCAGCAGCCCCACGGGTGAGCGGGCTTTCTTT
NA TRBD2 TRBJ2-7 TRBV7-2 CASSLEGSSGNYEQYF TGTGCCAGCAGCTTAGAAGGTTCTAGCGGTAACTACGAGCAGTACTTC
many NA TRBJ2-1 TRBV6-2/TRBV6-3 CASSTYPRGEQFF TGTGCCAGCAGCACCTACCCTAGAGGCGAGCAGTTCTTC
few NA TRBJ2-7 TRBV5-1 CASSFGGPFYEQYF TGCGCCAGCAGCTTTGGGGGCCCGTTCTACGAGCAGTACTTC
many NA TRBJ2-1 TRBV5-1 CASTRAASSYNEQFF TGCGCCAGTACACGAGCAGCCAGCTCCTACAATGAGCAGTTCTTC
NA TRBD2 TRBJ2-1 TRBV20-1 CSARDLLAGGYNEQFF TGCAGTGCTAGAGATCTCCTAGCGGGAGGGTACAATGAGCAGTTCTTC
few TRBD1 TRBJ2-7 TRBV6-5 CASSLYRGLGEQYF TGTGCCAGCAGTCTTTACAGGGGGCTCGGGGAGCAGTACTTC
NA NA TRBJ1-1 TRBV6-5 CASSYSRQGGAEAFF TGTGCCAGCAGTTACTCGAGGCAGGGCGGCGCTGAAGCTTTCTTT
NA NA TRBJ1-1 TRBV7-2 CASSSYWRGRAEAFF TGTGCCAGCAGCTCGTACTGGCGGGGGAGGGCTGAAGCTTTCTTT
many NA TRBJ2-7 TRBV5-1 CASSARATYEQYF TGCGCCAGCAGCGCCCGGGCCACATACGAGCAGTACTTC
few NA TRBJ1-2 TRBV24-1 CATSDLAGAGYTF TGTGCCACCAGTGATTTGGCAGGGGCTGGCTACACCTTC
few NA TRBJ1-2 TRBV19 CASSPQDSGYTF TGTGCCAGTAGTCCCCAGGACAGTGGCTACACCTTC
many NA TRBJ2-7 TRBV10-3 CAISGGSEQYF TGTGCCATCAGTGGGGGGTCCGAGCAGTACTTC
many NA TRBJ2-7 TRBV6-2/TRBV6-3 CASSWRQQVGEQYF TGTGCCAGCAGTTGGAGACAGCAAGTAGGGGAGCAGTACTTC
many TRBD1 TRBJ2-1 TRBV15 CATSRYRGTSSYNEQFF TGTGCCACCAGCAGATACAGGGGAACTAGCTCCTACAATGAGCAGTTCTTC
many TRBD1 TRBJ2-7 TRBV7-2 CASSLARTGLEEQYF TGTGCCAGCAGCTTAGCTCGGACAGGGTTAGAGGAGCAGTACTTC
NA NA TRBJ2-2 TRBV30 CAWSPKRADTGELFF TGTGCCTGGAGCCCCAAGAGGGCGGACACCGGGGAGCTGTTTTTT
NA NA TRBJ1-4 TRBV12-3/TRBV12-4 CAGSPPWGNEKLFF TGTGCCGGCAGTCCTCCCTGGGGTAATGAAAAACTGTTTTTT
many TRBD2 TRBJ2-1 TRBV12-3/TRBV12-4 CASSQLGLAGGKQFF TGTGCCAGCAGTCAATTGGGACTAGCGGGGGGAAAGCAGTTCTTC
few TRBD1 TRBJ1-6 TRBV2 CASSPWDRGTSPLHF TGTGCCAGCAGTCCCTGGGACAGGGGAACTTCACCCCTCCACTTT
NA TRBD2 TRBJ2-3 TRBV3-1 CASSPTTGLATDTQYF TGTGCCAGCAGCCCTACGACGGGACTAGCGACAGATACGCAGTATTTT
many TRBD2 TRBJ2-5 TRBV7-8 CASSFRGTSGFKETQYF TGTGCCAGCAGCTTTCGAGGGACTAGCGGGTTCAAAGAGACCCAGTACTTC
NA NA TRBJ1-2 TRBV30 CAWSAILDRSYTF TGTGCCTGGAGTGCCATCTTAGACAGAAGCTACACCTTC
many TRBD2 TRBJ2-3 TRBV20-1 CSAPIAGGRTDTQYF TGCAGTGCCCCGATAGCGGGGGGTCGCACAGATACGCAGTATTTT
many NA TRBJ1-6 TRBV20-1 CSARAGRLNSPLHF TGCAGTGCTAGAGCTGGTCGGCTGAATTCACCCCTCCACTTT
NA NA TRBJ1-4 TRBV28 CASSLRGTSTNEKLFF TGTGCCAGCAGTCTCCGAGGGACATCAACTAATGAAAAACTGTTTTTT
many NA TRBJ1-1 TRBV15 CATSRDHQGLGTEAFF TGTGCCACCAGCAGAGATCATCAGGGACTGGGCACTGAAGCTTTCTTT
NA NA TRBJ1-1 TRBV7-2 CATSLAGLGEAFF TGTGCCACCAGCTTAGCAGGGTTGGGGGAAGCTTTCTTT
NA TRBD1 TRBJ2-3 TRBV7-7 CASSSGTGEADTQYF TGTGCCAGCAGCTCTGGGACAGGGGAGGCAGATACGCAGTATTTT
NA NA TRBJ2-7 TRBV12-5 CASGERYEQYF TGTGCTAGTGGCGAGAGATACGAGCAGTACTTC
many TRBD1 TRBJ1-2 TRBV3-1 CASSRDRRYGYTF TGTGCCAGCAGCCGGGACAGGCGCTATGGCTACACCTTC
NA NA TRBJ2-5 TRBV7-6 CASSLDGNARMTQYF TGTGCCAGCAGCTTAGACGGGAACGCCCGAATGACCCAGTACTTC
NA TRBD1 TRBJ2-2 TRBV6-2/TRBV6-3 CASRTTTGAFFTGELFF TGTGCCAGCAGAACAACGACAGGGGCCTTTTTCACCGGGGAGCTGTTTTTT
many TRBD1 TRBJ1-2 TRBV12-3/TRBV12-4 CASRSTGARSYGYTF TGTGCCAGCAGGTCGACAGGGGCGAGGTCCTATGGCTACACCTTC
many TRBD1 TRBJ2-5 TRBV27 CASKTGSEETQYF TGTGCCAGCAAGACAGGGTCGGAGGAGACCCAGTACTTC
many TRBD1 TRBJ1-5 TRBV6-5 CASSQGARNQPQHF TGTGCCAGCAGTCAGGGGGCTCGCAATCAGCCCCAGCATTTT
many TRBD2 TRBJ2-1 TRBV27 CASRTGLAGGGQFF TGTGCCAGCAGGACGGGACTAGCGGGGGGTGGGCAGTTCTTC
many NA TRBJ1-2 TRBV27 CASSPQGRGGYTF TGTGCCAGCAGTCCACAGGGTCGGGGTGGCTACACCTTC